This T cell receptor beta chain was sequenced for a study of blood T cell repertoires in COVID-19. The CDR3 is 16 amino acids. Germline V gives CDR1 SGHNT, CDR2 YYREEE (reference sequence). V was clipped by 1 base and J by 4 bases, with 12 bases between them. TCRdb keeps only in-frame clones here, not all; method: immunoSEQ multiplex PCR. Of 100,000 or so clones listed, around 92% are singletons. This receptor was obtained from a man aged 50 to 60 with active COVID-19. V and J are TRBV5-4 and TRBJ2-6, with D perhaps TRBD1 (5 bases). Sequencing used peripheral blood. The CDR3 protein is CASSLQGSVGANVLTF. CDR3 DNA: TGTGCCAGCAGCTTGCAGGGTTCGGTGGGGGCCAACGTCCTGACTTTC.